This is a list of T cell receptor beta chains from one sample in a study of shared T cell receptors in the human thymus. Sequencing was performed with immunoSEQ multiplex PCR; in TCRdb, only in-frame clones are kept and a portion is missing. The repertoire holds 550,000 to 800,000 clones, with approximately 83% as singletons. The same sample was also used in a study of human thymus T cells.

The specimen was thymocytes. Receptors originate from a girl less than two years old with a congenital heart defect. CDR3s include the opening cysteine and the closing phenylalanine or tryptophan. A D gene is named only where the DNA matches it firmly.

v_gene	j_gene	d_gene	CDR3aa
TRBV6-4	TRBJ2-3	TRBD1	CASNGTGGEGTQYF
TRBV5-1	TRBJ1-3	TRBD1	CASSPLPQGGNTIYF
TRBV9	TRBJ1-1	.	CASSVAAGDRGTEAFF
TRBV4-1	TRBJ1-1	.	CASSLGRDREAFF
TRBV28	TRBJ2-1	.	CASSFQGRSYNEQFF
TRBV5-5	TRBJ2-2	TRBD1	CASSLVRGPNTGELFF
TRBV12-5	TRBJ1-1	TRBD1	CASGFQSYPPTGGDMNTEAFF
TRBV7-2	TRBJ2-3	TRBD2	CASSLMVLAGLADTQYF
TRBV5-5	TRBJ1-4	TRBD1	CASRTMDRGDEKLFF
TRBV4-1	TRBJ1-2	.	CASSQVTALDYGYTF
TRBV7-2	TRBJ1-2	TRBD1	CASSYSQGAGGGYTF
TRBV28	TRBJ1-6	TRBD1	CASSSQGERSPLHF
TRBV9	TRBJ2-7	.	CASSAYSDSEQYF
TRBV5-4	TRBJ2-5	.	CASSFPPSSGTQYF
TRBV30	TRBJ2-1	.	CAWQTSSEGVYEQFF
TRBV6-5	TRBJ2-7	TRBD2	CASSLSPGLVFRYF
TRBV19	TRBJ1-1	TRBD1	CASSHSGQMNTEAFF
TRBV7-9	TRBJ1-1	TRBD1	CASSRGTGTEAFF
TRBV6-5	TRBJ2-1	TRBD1	CASSSHGQGAYNEQFF
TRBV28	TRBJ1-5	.	CASSQTPKQVSNQPQHF
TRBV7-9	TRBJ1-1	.	CASSLEGRGGREAFF
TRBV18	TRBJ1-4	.	CASSLRGQTNEKLFF
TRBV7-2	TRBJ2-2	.	CASSSLTRMAGELFF
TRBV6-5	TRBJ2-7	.	CASTVPPGVACEQYF
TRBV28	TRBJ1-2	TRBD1	CASSRRQGGYGYTF
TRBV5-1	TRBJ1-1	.	CASSLGGLTEAFF
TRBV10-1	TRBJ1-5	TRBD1	CASSELGQGAVNSNQPQHF
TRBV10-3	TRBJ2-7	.	CATTSPRVKSYEQYF
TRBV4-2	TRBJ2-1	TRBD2	CASSQEGTSWPYNEQFF
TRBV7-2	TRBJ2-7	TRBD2	CASSGRLAGGGLEQYF
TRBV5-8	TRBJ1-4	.	CASSILSGATNEKLFF
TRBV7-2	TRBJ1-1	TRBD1	CASSRGQGGDEAFF
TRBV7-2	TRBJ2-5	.	CASSLVGQGQPKETQYF
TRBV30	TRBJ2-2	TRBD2	CACPGLAGVMGTGELFF
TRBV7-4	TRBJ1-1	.	CASSRWVPKQVLNTEAFF
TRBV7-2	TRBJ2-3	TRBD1	CASSFQAGGGDTQYF
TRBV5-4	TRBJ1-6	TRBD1	CASRGGLNSPLHF
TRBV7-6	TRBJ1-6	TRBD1	CASGFGQGVPLHF
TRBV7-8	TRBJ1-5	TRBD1	CASSLRPDRVGNQPQHF
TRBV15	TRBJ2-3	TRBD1	CATSRDLDRVWSDTQYF
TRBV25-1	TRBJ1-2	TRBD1	CASSESRGRIFNYGYTF
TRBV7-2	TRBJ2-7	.	CASSLEYRAEGSKKQYF
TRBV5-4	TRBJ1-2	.	CASSLRWGGFYGYTF
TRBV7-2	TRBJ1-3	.	CASSFCAGTGNTIYF
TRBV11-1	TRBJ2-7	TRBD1	CASSFGGRDSYEQYF
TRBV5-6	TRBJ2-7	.	CASSHRVVESPTYEQYF
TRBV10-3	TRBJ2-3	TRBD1	CAITRTGEIADTQYF
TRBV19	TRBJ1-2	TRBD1	CASSRGIGPRGGYTF
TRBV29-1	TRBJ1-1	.	CSVDTGNTEAFF
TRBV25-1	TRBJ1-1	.	CASSPSEGVWTEAFF
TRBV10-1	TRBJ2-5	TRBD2	CASSEGGGYQETQYF
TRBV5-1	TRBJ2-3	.	CASSLGFADTQYF
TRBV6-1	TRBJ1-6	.	CASRRGGEHSPLHF
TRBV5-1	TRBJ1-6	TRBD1	CASSLHRGLDSPLHF
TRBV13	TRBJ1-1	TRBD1	CASRPAGNDRVSLNTEAFF